This T cell receptor beta chain was sequenced in a study of blood T cell repertoires in COVID-19. Study summary: Samples of COVID-19 (acute and convalescent) were obtained from the United States, Italy and Spain. In each case, the material was cDNA or gDNA derived from T cells, B-cell-depleted T cells, or PBMCs.

The CDR3 is 15 residues long. V was pared by 3 bases and J by 6 bases, with 14 bases between. Germline CDR1 reads LGHDT; CDR2 reads YNNKEL (reference sequence). Per the original data handling: Cell counts per sample came from amplifying reference gene primers. Some clones are missing from TCRdb's copy, which holds only in-frame ones; the method was immunoSEQ multiplex PCR. That table furnishes V, J and clone size, whereas the DNA furnished D and trimming. The table shows over 150,000 clones, with around nine tenths occurring only once. The receptor was isolated from a man aged 60 to 69 with COVID-19, enrolled during active disease. Sequencing was done on a sample of peripheral blood. The chain links TRBV3-1 (or the pseudogene TRBV3-2) to TRBJ2-2; TRBD1 might be the D (6 bases). The CDR3 region is CASSHWTVGAGELFF. In nucleotides, the CDR3 is TGTGCCAGCAGCCACTGGACAGTTGGTGCCGGGGAGCTGTTTTTT.